These 5 T cell receptor beta chains were sequenced from one sample in a study of T cell responses to AZD1222 COVID-19 vaccine (dated by TCRdb to the early 2020s). The protocol used for the library was the immunoSEQ multiplex PCR assay. TCRdb's version of the immuneACCESS table is confined to in-frame rearrangements and falls short of the full clone set. An unresolved V gene accounts for under half of the shortfall where checked; the remainder is of unknown origin. In this sample the table shows about 160,000 clones, approximately 90% of which occur a single time. The ten biggest clones cover less than 2.5% of the sample. The sample's time point label, decoded: baseline before first vaccination. This material consisted of peripheral blood, taken on day 0 of AZD1222 vaccination. Receptor source: an adult in good health.

The chain couples TRBV4-3 to TRBJ1-1; weak D call: TRBD1 (6 bases). V shed 3 bases and J shed 4 bases, with 18 bases lying between them. The CDR3 contains 16 residues. Germline lookup yields CDR1 LGHNA and CDR2 YSLEER. CDR3 coding DNA: TGCGCCAGCAGCCATCGTACCGGGACAACAATCACTGAAGCTTTCTTT. As protein: CASSHRTGTTITEAFF.

This chain's CDR3 is CAVRAGGLYNTGELFF. In DNA, the CDR3 is TGTGCCGTACGAGCGGGGGGGCTTTATAACACCGGGGAGCTGTTTTTT. The J gene is TRBJ2-2, the V gene TRBV5-4, with 10 bases lining up with TRBD2. The junction had 11 bases not matched to a gene; V was cut back by 10 bases and J by 2 bases. This CDR3 comprises 16 residues. Germline-derived CDR1 and CDR2 are SGHNT and YYREEE (reference sequence).

This clone has just a few counts. The CDR3 coding sequence is TGTGCCAGCAGCCAAGCCGGGGCCAACGTCCTGACTTTC. Protein product: CASSQAGANVLTF. The rearrangement uses TRBV14 and TRBJ2-6; no firm D call. The CDR3 sequence is 13 residues long. Germline V gene lookup returns CDR1 SGHDN and CDR2 FVKESK. Trimming took off 1 base at V and 4 bases at J, with 2 bases between the two ends.

CDR3 sequence (DNA): TGTGCCAGCAGCTCCTGGACAGGGGAAAACGGCTATGGCTACACCTTC. It specifies CASSSWTGENGYGYTF. The chain recombines TRBV7-9 with TRBJ1-2; 9 positions match TRBD1. Trimming cost V 4 bases and J 4 bases; bases outside gene matches: 10. The germline CDR1 and CDR2 sequences are SEHNR and FQNEAQ (reference sequence). This CDR3 is 16 amino acids long.

The CDR3 loop is CASSQDHSNSGNTIYF. The CDR3 DNA reads TGCGCCAGCAGCCAAGATCACAGCAACTCTGGAAACACCATATATTTT. This chain joins TRBV4-3 and TRBJ1-3; unclear D gene. V was shortened by 0 bases and J by 0 bases, with 9 bases between the two germline ends. From germline, CDR1 is LGHNA and CDR2 YSLEER. The CDR3 is 16 residues long.